The source of this T cell receptor beta chain is a study of blood T cells in healthy people across ages. Study conclusions and caveats: With donor CMV status unknown, expanded clonotype changes were possibly confounded.

A second PCR of 7 to 11 cycles used a sample-barcoded 5' primer and a J-beta primer mix. MiXCR, applied by TCRdb to the 5' RACE reads, yields one record per CDR3 protein. The sample includes 650,000 to 1,000,000 distinct CDR3 sequences, approximately 35% of them seen just once. With respect to this clonotype: Antigen unknown.

This TCR was recovered from a man between 18 and 35 years old in good health. The sample taken for sequencing was blood.

This chain's CDR3 is CASSPSRPAANEKLFF. The CDR3 DNA reads TGCGCCAGCAGCCCGTCAAGACCCGCGGCTAATGAAAAACTGTTTTTT. The chain carries TRBV5-1 and TRBJ1-4, with unresolved D. Germline V gene data show CDR1 as SGHRS and CDR2 as YFSETQ. The length of the CDR3 is 16 residues. The ends were cut back, 4 bases at V and 3 bases at J, with 16 bases in the middle.